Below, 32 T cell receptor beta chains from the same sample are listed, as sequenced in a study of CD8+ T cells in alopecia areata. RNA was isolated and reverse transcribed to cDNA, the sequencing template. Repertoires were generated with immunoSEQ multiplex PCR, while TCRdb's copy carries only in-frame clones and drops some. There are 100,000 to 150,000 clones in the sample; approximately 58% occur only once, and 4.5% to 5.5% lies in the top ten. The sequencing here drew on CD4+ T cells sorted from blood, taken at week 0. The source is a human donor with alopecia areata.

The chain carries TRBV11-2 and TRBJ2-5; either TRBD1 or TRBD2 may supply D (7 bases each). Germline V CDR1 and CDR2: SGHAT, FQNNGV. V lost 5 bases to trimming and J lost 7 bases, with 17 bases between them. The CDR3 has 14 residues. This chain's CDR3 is CASSPLQGRGTQYF. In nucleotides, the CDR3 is TGTGCCAGCAGCCCGTTACAGGGGAGGGGGACCCAGTACTTC.

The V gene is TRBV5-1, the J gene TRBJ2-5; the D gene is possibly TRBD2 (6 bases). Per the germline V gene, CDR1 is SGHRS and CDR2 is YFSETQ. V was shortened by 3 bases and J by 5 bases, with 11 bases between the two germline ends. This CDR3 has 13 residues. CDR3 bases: TGCGCCAGCAGCTCCGGCGCGGGGGAGACCCAGTACTTC. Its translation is CASSSGAGETQYF.

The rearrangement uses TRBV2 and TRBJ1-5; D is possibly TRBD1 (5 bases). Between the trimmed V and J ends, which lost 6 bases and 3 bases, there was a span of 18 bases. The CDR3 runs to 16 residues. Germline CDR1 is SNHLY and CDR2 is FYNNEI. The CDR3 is CASRPWGVKDNQPQHF. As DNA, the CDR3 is TGTGCCAGCAGACCCTGGGGGGTTAAGGACAATCAGCCCCAGCATTTT.

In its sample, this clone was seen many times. The CDR3 spells CASSQDYRPSEGELFF. CDR3 in DNA: TGCGCCAGCAGCCAAGACTACAGACCATCGGAGGGGGAGCTGTTTTTT. The V gene is TRBV4-3, the J gene TRBJ2-2; no clear D. With 0 bases removed from V and 8 bases from J, the gap between germline ends came to 16 bases. Germline values: CDR1 LGHNA, CDR2 YSLEER. The length of the CDR3 is 16 residues.

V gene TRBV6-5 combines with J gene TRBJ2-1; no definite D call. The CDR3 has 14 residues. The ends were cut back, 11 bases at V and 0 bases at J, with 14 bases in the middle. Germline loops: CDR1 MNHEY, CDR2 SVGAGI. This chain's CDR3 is CASIGPPSYNEQFF. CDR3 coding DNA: TGTGCCTCGATCGGGCCACCCTCCTACAATGAGCAGTTCTTC.

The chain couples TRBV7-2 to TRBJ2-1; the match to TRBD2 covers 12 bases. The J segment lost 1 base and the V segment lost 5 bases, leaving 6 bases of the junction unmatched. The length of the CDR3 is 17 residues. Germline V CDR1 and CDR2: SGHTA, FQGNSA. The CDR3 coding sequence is TGTGCCAGCAGCGCCCGACTAGCGGGGGAGTCCTACAATGAGCAGTTCTTC. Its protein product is CASSARLAGESYNEQFF.

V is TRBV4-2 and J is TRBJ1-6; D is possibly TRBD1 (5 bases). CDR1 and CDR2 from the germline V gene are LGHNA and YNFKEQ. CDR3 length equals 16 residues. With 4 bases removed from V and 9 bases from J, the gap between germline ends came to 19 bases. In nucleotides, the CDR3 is TGTGCCAGCAGCCCCCGGGATGGGGCGGGAGTTTCACCCCTCCACTTT. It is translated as CASSPRDGAGVSPLHF.

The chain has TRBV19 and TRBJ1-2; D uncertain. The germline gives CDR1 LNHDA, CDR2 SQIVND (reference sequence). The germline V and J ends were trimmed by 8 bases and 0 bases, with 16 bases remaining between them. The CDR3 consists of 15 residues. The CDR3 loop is CASDDGGSPNYGYTF. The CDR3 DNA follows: TGTGCCAGTGACGACGGAGGGTCACCTAACTATGGCTACACCTTC.

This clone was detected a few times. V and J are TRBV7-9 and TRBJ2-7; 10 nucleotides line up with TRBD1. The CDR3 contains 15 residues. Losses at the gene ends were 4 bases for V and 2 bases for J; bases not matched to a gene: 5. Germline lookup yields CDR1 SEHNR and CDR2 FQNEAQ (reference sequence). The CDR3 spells CASSSRGTGAYEQYF. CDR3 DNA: TGTGCCAGCAGCTCTAGGGGGACAGGGGCCTACGAGCAGTACTTC. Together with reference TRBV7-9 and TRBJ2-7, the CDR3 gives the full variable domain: DTGVSQNPRHKITKRGQNVTFRCDPISEHNRLYWYRQTLGQGPEFLTYFQNEAQLEKSRLLSDRFSAERPKGSFSTLEIQRTEQGDSAMYLCASSSRGTGAYEQYFGPGTRLTVT.

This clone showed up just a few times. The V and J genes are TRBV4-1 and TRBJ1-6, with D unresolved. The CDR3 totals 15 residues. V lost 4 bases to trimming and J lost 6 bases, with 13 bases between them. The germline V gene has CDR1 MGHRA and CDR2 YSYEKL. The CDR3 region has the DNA TGCGCCAGCAGCCTCGAACGTGTGGGTAATTCACCCCTCCACTTT. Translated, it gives CASSLERVGNSPLHF.

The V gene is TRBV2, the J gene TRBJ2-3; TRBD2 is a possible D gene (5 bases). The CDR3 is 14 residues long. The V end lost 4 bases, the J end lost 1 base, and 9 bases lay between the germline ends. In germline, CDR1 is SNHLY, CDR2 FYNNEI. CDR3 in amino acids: CASSGLGGTDTQYF. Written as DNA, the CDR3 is TGTGCCAGCAGTGGGCTCGGGGGCACAGATACGCAGTATTTT.

DNA for the CDR3: TGCGCCAGCTCAGGGGGGTATGGCTACACCTTC. It yields the protein CASSGGYGYTF. The V gene is TRBV5-1, the J gene TRBJ1-2; 7 bases map to TRBD1. The CDR3 consists of 11 residues. The V gene end was trimmed by 7 bases and the J gene end by 5 bases; junction bases not matched to a gene: 2. Germline V lookup: CDR1 SGHRS, CDR2 YFSETQ. Supplemented by reference TRBV5-1 and TRBJ1-2, the full variable domain reads KAGVTQTPRYLIKTRGQQVTLSCSPISGHRSVSWYQQTPGQGLQFLFEYFSETQRNKGNFPGRFSGRQFSNSRSEMNVSTLELGDSALYLCASSGGYGYTFGSGTRLTVV.

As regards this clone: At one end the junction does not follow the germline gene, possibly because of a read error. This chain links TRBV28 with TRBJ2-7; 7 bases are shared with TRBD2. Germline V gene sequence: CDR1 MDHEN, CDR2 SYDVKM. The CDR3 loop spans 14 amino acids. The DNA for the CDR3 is TGTGCCAGCAGTTTAGGACTAGTCTCCCACGAGCAGTACTTC. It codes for CASSLGLVSHEQYF.

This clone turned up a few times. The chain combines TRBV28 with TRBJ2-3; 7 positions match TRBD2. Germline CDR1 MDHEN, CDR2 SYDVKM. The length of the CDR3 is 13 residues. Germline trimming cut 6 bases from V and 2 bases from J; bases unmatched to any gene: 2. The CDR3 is CASRRDYTDTQYF. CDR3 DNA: TGTGCCAGCAGGCGGGACTACACAGATACGCAGTATTTT.

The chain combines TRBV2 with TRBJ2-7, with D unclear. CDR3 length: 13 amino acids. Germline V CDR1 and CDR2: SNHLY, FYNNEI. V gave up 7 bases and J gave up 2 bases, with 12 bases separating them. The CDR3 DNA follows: TGTGCCAGCATCGCAGACGGGCCCTACGAGCAGTACTTC. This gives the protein CASIADGPYEQYF.

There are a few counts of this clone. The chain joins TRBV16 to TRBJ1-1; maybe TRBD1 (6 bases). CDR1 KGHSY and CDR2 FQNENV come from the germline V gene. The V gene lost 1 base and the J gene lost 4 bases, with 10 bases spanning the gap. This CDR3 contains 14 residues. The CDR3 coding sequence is TGTGCCAGCAGCCAATTACAGGGAGGCACTGAAGCTTTCTTT. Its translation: CASSQLQGGTEAFF.

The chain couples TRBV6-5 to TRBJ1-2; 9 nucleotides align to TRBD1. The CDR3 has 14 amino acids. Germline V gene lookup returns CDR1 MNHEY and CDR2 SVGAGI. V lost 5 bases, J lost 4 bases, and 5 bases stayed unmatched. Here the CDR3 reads CASSRDRAIYGYTF. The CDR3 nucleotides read TGTGCCAGCAGTAGGGACAGGGCGATCTATGGCTACACCTTC.

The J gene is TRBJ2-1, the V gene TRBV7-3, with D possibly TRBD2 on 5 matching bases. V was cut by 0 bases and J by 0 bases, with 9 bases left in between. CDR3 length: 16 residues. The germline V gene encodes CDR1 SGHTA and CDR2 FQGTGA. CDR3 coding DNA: TGTGCCAGCAGCTTAACGGGCGGAGGCTCCTACAATGAGCAGTTCTTC. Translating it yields CASSLTGGGSYNEQFF.

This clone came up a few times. The CDR3 sequence is CASSLLQGSYEQYF. In DNA form, the CDR3 reads TGTGCCAGCAGCTTATTGCAGGGTAGCTACGAGCAGTACTTC. The rearrangement uses TRBV7-2 and TRBJ2-7; maybe TRBD1 (5 bases). Germline CDR1 reads SGHTA; CDR2 reads FQGNSA. The CDR3 runs 14 residues. Trimming took 2 bases from V and 3 from J, leaving 11 bases between them.

The CDR3 nucleotides read TGTGCCAGTACCGATCCGGGGAACATCCGCAATGAGCAGTTCTTC. Translated, it gives CASTDPGNIRNEQFF. This sequence joins TRBV19 and TRBJ2-1; a weak D match, TRBD2 (5 bases). Germline V gives CDR1 LNHDA, CDR2 SQIVND (reference sequence). Trimming left V 7 bases short and J 6 bases short, with 19 bases between. The length of the CDR3 is 15 residues.

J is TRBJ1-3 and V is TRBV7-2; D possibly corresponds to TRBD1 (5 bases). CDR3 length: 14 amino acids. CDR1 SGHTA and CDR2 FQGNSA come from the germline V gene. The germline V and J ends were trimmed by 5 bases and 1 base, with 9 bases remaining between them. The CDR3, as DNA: TGTGCCAGCAGCGACAAGGGGTCTGGAAACACCATATATTTT. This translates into CASSDKGSGNTIYF.

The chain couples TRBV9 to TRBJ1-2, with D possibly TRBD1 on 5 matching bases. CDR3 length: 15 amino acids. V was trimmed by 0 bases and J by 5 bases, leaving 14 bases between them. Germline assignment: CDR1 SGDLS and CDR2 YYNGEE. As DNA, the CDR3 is TGTGCCAGCAGCGTAGGCTGGGGCGCGGAGTATGGCTACACCTTC. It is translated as CASSVGWGAEYGYTF.

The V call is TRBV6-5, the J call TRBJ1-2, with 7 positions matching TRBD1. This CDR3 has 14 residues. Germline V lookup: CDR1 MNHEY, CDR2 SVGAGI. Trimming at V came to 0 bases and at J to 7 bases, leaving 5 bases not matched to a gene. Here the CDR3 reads CASSYSGGAGGYTF. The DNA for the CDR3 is TGTGCCAGCAGTTACTCAGGGGGCGCAGGTGGCTACACCTTC.

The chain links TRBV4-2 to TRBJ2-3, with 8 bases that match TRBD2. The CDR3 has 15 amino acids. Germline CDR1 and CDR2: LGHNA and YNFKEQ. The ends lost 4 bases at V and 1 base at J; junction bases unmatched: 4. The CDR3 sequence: CASSLKTSGTDTQYF. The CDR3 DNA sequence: TGTGCCAGCAGCCTCAAGACTAGCGGCACAGATACGCAGTATTTT.

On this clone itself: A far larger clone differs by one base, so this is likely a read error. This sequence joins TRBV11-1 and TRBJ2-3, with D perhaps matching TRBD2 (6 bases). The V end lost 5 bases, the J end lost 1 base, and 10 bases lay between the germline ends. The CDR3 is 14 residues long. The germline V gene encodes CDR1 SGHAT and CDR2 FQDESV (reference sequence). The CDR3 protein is CASSPGLGTDTQYF. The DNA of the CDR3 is TGTGCCAGCAGCCCGGGACTGGGCACAGATACGCAGTATTTT.

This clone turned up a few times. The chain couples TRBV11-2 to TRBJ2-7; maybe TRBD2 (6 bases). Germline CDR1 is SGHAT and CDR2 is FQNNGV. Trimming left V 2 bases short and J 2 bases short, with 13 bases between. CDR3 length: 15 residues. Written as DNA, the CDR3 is TGTGCCAGCAGCTTATTTGGGGGGAAAGCCTACGAGCAGTACTTC. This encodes CASSLFGGKAYEQYF.

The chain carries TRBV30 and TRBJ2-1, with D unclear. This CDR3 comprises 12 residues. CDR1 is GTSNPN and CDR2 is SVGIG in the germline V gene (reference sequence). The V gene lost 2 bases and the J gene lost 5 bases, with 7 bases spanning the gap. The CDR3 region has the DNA TGTGCCTGGAGTATCCGAAACAATGAGCAGTTCTTC. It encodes CAWSIRNNEQFF.

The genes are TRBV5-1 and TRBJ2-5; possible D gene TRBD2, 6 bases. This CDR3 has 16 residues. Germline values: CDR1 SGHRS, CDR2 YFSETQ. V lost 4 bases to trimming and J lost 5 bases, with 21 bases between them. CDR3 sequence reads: CASSSGTRPGRETQYF. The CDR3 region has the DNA TGCGCCAGCAGCAGTGGGACTCGACCCGGCCGGGAGACCCAGTACTTC.

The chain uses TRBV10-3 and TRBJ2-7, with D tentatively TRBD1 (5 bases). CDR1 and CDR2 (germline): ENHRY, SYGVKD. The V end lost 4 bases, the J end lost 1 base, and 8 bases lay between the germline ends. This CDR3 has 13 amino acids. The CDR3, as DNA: TGTGCCATCAGTGCCACAGGTTCCTACGAGCAGTACTTC. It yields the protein CAISATGSYEQYF.

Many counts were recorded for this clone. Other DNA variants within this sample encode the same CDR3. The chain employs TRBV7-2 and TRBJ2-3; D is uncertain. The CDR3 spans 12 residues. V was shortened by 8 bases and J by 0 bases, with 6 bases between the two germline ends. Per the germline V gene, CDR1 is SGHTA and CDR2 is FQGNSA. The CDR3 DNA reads TGTGCCAGCGGAACTAGCACAGATACGCAGTATTTT. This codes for CASGTSTDTQYF.

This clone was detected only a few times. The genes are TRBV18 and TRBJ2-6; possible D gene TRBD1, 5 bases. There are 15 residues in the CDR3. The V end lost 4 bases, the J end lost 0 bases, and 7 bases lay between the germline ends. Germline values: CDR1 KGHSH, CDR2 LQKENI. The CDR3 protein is CASSLQGSGANVLTF. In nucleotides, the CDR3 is TGTGCCAGCTCACTCCAGGGCTCTGGGGCCAACGTCCTGACTTTC.

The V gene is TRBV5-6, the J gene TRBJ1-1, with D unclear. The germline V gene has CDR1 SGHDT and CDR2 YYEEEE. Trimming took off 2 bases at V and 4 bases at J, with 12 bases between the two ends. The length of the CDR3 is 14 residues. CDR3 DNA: TGTGCCAGCAGCTTTTACCTCACTCGCACTGAAGCTTTCTTT. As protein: CASSFYLTRTEAFF.